The 20 T cell receptor beta chains below were found in one sample sequenced in a study of cytomegalovirus exposure and HLA in healthy donors. The protocol was immunoSEQ multiplex PCR, while the TCRdb copy is restricted to in-frame clones and leaves out a portion. The data show about 58,000 clones, roughly 90% seen once. Sequencing was performed on PBMCs. The receptors were sampled from a man between 18 and 35 years old in good health and CMV-seronegative.

The chain carries TRBV28 and TRBJ2-7; tentative D call: TRBD2 (6 bases). CDR3 length: 12 amino acids. The germline V and J ends were trimmed by 10 bases and 2 bases, with 12 bases remaining between them. Germline CDR1 MDHEN, CDR2 SYDVKM. CDR3 residues: CATTGVTYEQYF. In nucleotides, the CDR3 is TGTGCCACCACGGGGGTCACCTACGAGCAGTACTTC. The complete variable domain, with remaining parts taken from reference TRBV28 and TRBJ2-7, reads DVKVTQSSRYLVKRTGEKVFLECVQDMDHENMFWYRQDPGLGLRLIYFSYDVKMKEKGDIPEGYSVSREKKERFSLILESASTNQTSMYLCATTGVTYEQYFGPGTRLTVT.

The chain combines TRBV6-1 with TRBJ1-3; TRBD1 might be the D (6 bases). The CDR3 has 14 residues. V lost 6 bases and J 0 bases, leaving 9 bases between the germline ends. The germline gives CDR1 MNHNS, CDR2 SASEGT. DNA of the CDR3: TGTGCCAGCAGGACAGGAAACTCTGGAAACACCATATATTTT. Its translation is CASRTGNSGNTIYF.

Relative to its sample, this clone is medium-sized (0.01 to 0.1%). The V call is TRBV30, the J call TRBJ1-1; 9 bases match TRBD1. The ends lost 3 bases at V and 8 bases at J; junction bases unmatched: 7. From germline, CDR1 is GTSNPN and CDR2 SVGIG (reference sequence). This CDR3 comprises 13 residues. The CDR3 region is CAWSVSDRGEAFF. The CDR3, as DNA: TGTGCCTGGAGCGTGTCGGACAGGGGAGAAGCTTTCTTT.

The chain uses TRBV30 and TRBJ1-2; 9 bases fit TRBD1. The CDR3 length is 15 residues. Looked up from germline, CDR1 is GTSNPN and CDR2 is SVGIG (reference sequence). V lost 3 bases, J lost 5 bases, and 10 bases stayed unmatched. The CDR3 coding sequence is TGTGCCTGGAGAGATACCGGACAGGGGAAGTATGGCTACACCTTC. It is translated as CAWRDTGQGKYGYTF.

This clone has only a few counts. The J gene is TRBJ2-7, the V gene TRBV2; 9 bases match TRBD1. Germline lookup yields CDR1 SNHLY and CDR2 FYNNEI. V shed 7 bases, J shed 3 bases, and the junction held 4 bases outside the gene matches. This CDR3 spans 13 amino acids. The CDR3 loop is CASTRDRDYEQYF. The CDR3 DNA follows: TGTGCCAGCACCCGGGACAGGGACTACGAGCAGTACTTC.

Turning to this clone: A junction boundary mismatches the germline segment, possibly from a read error. As DNA, the CDR3 is TGTGCCAGCAACCAAGGGGGGCGAAACACCATATATTTT. Residues: CASNQGGRNTIYF. This chain links TRBV14 with TRBJ1-3; weak D call: TRBD1 (6 bases). CDR1 and CDR2 from the germline V gene are SGHDN and FVKESK. The CDR3 runs 13 residues. Together with reference TRBV14 and TRBJ1-3, the CDR3 gives the full variable domain: EAGVTQFPSHSVIEKGQTVTLRCDPISGHDNLYWYRRVMGKEIKFLLHFVKESKQDESGMPNNRFLAERTGGTYSTLKVQPAELEDSGVYFCASNQGGRNTIYFGEGSWLTVV.

The chain couples TRBV5-1 to TRBJ2-5; 9 bases agree with TRBD1. This CDR3 contains 15 residues. CDR1 and CDR2 from the germline V gene are SGHRS and YFSETQ. V shed 5 bases, J shed 4 bases, and the junction held 9 bases outside the gene matches. CDR3 in amino acids: CASSSQTGGGETQYF. CDR3 coding DNA: TGCGCCAGCAGTTCCCAGACAGGGGGAGGAGAGACCCAGTACTTC.

The chain joins TRBV5-6 to TRBJ2-7, with 7 nucleotides matching TRBD1. This CDR3 region has 14 residues. J was trimmed by 2 bases and V by 0 bases; bases with no gene match: 2. Germline lookup yields CDR1 SGHDT and CDR2 YYEEEE. DNA for the CDR3: TGTGCCAGCAGCTTGGCCCAGGGGGCCTACGAGCAGTACTTC. As protein: CASSLAQGAYEQYF.

The J gene is TRBJ2-2, the V gene TRBV28, with 8 positions matching TRBD1. The V gene's germline CDR1 is MDHEN and CDR2 SYDVKM. The CDR3 is 14 residues long. With V trimmed by 6 bases and J by 4 bases, 4 bases remained unmatched. In nucleotides, the CDR3 is TGTGCCAGCAGAAAAACAGGGGGCACCGGGGAGCTGTTTTTT. Its translation: CASRKTGGTGELFF.

V is TRBV28 and J is TRBJ1-2; 7 nucleotides line up with TRBD1. The CDR3 contains 20 residues. Per germline, CDR1 MDHEN and CDR2 SYDVKM. V dropped 2 bases and J dropped 4; count of bases not matched to a gene: 22. CDR3 bases: TGTGCCAGCAGTTTAGAGCATTCTGGAGTAAACCGTGAGGGGGCCTATGGCTACACCTTC. Its translation: CASSLEHSGVNREGAYGYTF.

V is TRBV12-5 and J is TRBJ1-1, with D perhaps matching TRBD1 (5 bases). Looked up from germline, CDR1 is LGHNT and CDR2 is FRNRAP. Trimming left V 3 bases short and J 5 bases short, with 10 bases between. The CDR3 covers 13 residues. The CDR3 region is CASGFGGGTEAFF. CDR3 sequence (DNA): TGTGCTAGTGGTTTCGGGGGGGGGACTGAAGCTTTCTTT.

This chain joins TRBV7-6 and TRBJ2-7; 9 nucleotides line up with TRBD1. The CDR3 totals 17 residues. Looked up from germline, CDR1 is SGHVS and CDR2 is FNYEAQ. The junction had 14 bases not matched to a gene; V was cut back by 4 bases and J by 4 bases. CDR3 loop: CASSSMDGGTGMYEQYF. The CDR3 region has the DNA TGTGCCAGCAGCTCCATGGATGGTGGGACAGGGATGTACGAGCAGTACTTC. Full variable domain (remainder filled in from reference TRBV7-6 and TRBJ2-7): GAGVSQSPRYKVTKRGQDVALRCDPISGHVSLYWYRQALGQGPEFLTYFNYEAQQDKSGLPNDRFSAERPEGSISTLTIQRTEQRDSAMYRCASSSMDGGTGMYEQYFGPGTRLTVT.

The V and J genes are TRBV11-3 and TRBJ2-1, with TRBD2 matching 7 bases. V lost 7 bases, J lost 8 bases, and 11 bases stayed unmatched. The V gene's germline CDR1 is SGHNT and CDR2 YENEEA. The CDR3 length is 14 residues. CDR3 loop: CASNVGGGPYEQFF. The CDR3 DNA follows: TGTGCCAGCAATGTTGGGGGAGGGCCTTATGAGCAGTTCTTC.

This clone has only one observation. The chain links TRBV10-3 to TRBJ2-3; 7 positions agree with TRBD2. The CDR3 length is 16 residues. Germline V gives CDR1 ENHRY, CDR2 SYGVKD. The J segment lost 2 bases and the V segment lost 5 bases, leaving 10 bases of the junction unmatched. CDR3 in DNA: TGTGCCATCAGTAAAAGTGGGAGGGCCGACACAGATACGCAGTATTTT. Its translation is CAISKSGRADTDTQYF.

J is TRBJ2-3 and V is TRBV9, with D perhaps TRBD1 (6 bases). V was cut by 3 bases and J by 2 bases, with 10 bases left in between. This CDR3 is built from 14 residues. Germline V gene lookup returns CDR1 SGDLS and CDR2 YYNGEE. The CDR3 spells CASSAGQNTDTQYF. The CDR3, as DNA: TGTGCCAGCAGCGCAGGACAGAACACAGATACGCAGTATTTT. Variable domain in full (rest from reference TRBV9 and TRBJ2-3): DSGVTQTPKHLITATGQRVTLRCSPRSGDLSVYWYQQSLDQGLQFLIQYYNGEERAKGNILERFSAQQFPDLHSELNLSSLELGDSALYFCASSAGQNTDTQYFGPGTRLTVL.

This rearrangement joins TRBV2 to TRBJ2-7, with a tentative D call TRBD1 (5 bases). The V end lost 7 bases, the J end lost 5 bases, and 15 bases lay between the germline ends. Germline V gene lookup returns CDR1 SNHLY and CDR2 FYNNEI. The CDR3 is made up of 13 amino acids. CDR3 DNA sequence: TGTGCCAGCAACCCCAGACAGCCCGACGAGCAGTACTTC. This codes for CASNPRQPDEQYF.

The V and J genes are TRBV5-4 and TRBJ1-2; 8 positions agree with TRBD1. Germline trimming cut 2 bases from V and 4 bases from J; bases unmatched to any gene: 4. This CDR3 contains 14 residues. Germline lookup yields CDR1 SGHNT and CDR2 YYREEE (reference sequence). The CDR3 is CASSLQGDGYGYTF. The DNA for the CDR3 is TGTGCCAGCAGCTTACAGGGGGATGGCTATGGCTACACCTTC. Based on the CDR3 plus reference TRBV5-4 and TRBJ1-2, the full variable domain is ETGVTQSPTHLIKTRGQQVTLRCSSQSGHNTVSWYQQALGQGPQFIFQYYREEENGRGNFPPRFSGLQFPNYSSELNVNALELDDSALYLCASSLQGDGYGYTFGSGTRLTVV.

This chain connects TRBV5-1 to TRBJ2-4, with a possible D match to TRBD2 (5 bases). CDR1 and CDR2 from the germline V gene are SGHRS and YFSETQ. Trimming left V 0 bases short and J 1 base short, with 8 bases between. The CDR3 totals 15 residues. CDR3 nucleotide sequence: TGCGCCAGCAGCTTGGGGGCGGGTGCCAAAAACATTCAGTACTTC. This translates into CASSLGAGAKNIQYF. Combining the CDR3 with reference TRBV5-1 and TRBJ2-4 gives the whole variable domain KAGVTQTPRYLIKTRGQQVTLSCSPISGHRSVSWYQQTPGQGLQFLFEYFSETQRNKGNFPGRFSGRQFSNSRSEMNVSTLELGDSALYLCASSLGAGAKNIQYFGAGTRLSVL.

V gene TRBV19 combines with J gene TRBJ2-3, with TRBD2 as a possible D gene (5 bases). Germline V gene lookup returns CDR1 LNHDA and CDR2 SQIVND (reference sequence). This CDR3 contains 13 residues. V lost 3 bases to trimming and J lost 5 bases, with 9 bases between them. This CDR3 reads CASSIREKDTQYF. In nucleotides, the CDR3 is TGTGCCAGTAGTATTAGGGAGAAAGATACGCAGTATTTT.

The chain links TRBV11-3 to TRBJ1-1; D remains ambiguous. The CDR3 totals 12 residues. V was clipped by 1 base and J by 5 bases, with 5 bases between them. CDR1 and CDR2 from the germline V gene are SGHNT and YENEEA. The CDR3 spells CASSLGQTEAFF. The CDR3 nucleotides read TGTGCCAGCAGCTTAGGGCAGACTGAAGCTTTCTTT.